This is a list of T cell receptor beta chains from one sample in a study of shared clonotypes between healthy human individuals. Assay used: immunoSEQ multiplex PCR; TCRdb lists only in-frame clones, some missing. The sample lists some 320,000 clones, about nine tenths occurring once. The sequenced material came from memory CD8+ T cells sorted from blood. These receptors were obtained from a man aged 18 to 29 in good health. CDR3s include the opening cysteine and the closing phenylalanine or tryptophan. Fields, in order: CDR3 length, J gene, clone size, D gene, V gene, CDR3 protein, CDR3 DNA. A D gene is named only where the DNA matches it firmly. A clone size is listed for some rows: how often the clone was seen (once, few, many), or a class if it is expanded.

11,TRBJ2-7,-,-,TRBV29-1,CSVSDSGEQYF,TGCAGCGTTTCCGATTCGGGGGAGCAGTACTTC
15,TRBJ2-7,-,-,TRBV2,CASSGRVNGNYEQYF,TGTGCCAGCAGCGGGCGGGTAAATGGGAACTACGAGCAGTACTTC
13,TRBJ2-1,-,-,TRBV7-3,CASSIDGYNEQFF,TGTGCCAGCAGCATCGACGGGTACAATGAGCAGTTCTTC
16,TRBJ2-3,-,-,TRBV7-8,CASSTRRPILADTQYF,TGTGCCAGCAGCACCCGGAGACCAATTTTGGCGGATACGCAGTATTTT
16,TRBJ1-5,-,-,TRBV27,CASSLLAGVGNQPQHF,TGTGCCAGCAGTTTATTGGCAGGGGTGGGCAATCAGCCCCAGCATTTT
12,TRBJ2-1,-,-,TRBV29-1,CSVPLGLNEQFF,TGCAGCGTCCCACTGGGCCTCAATGAGCAGTTCTTC
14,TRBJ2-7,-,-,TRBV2,CASIRIDLSYEQYF,TGTGCCAGCATTCGGATTGACCTCTCCTACGAGCAGTACTTC
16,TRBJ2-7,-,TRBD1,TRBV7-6,CASSSPGTGYFNEQYF,TGTGCCAGCAGCTCACCCGGGACAGGGTATTTCAACGAGCAGTACTTC
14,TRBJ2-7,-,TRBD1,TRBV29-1,CSVVPRQGAYEQYF,TGCAGCGTTGTTCCGAGACAGGGGGCCTACGAGCAGTACTTC
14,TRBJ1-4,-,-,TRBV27,CASTYSGANEKLFF,TGTGCCAGCACCTATTCAGGGGCCAATGAAAAACTGTTTTTT
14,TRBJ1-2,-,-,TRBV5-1,CASSLGGQNYGYTF,TGCGCCAGCAGCTTGGGTGGGCAGAACTATGGCTACACCTTC
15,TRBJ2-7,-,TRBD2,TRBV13,CASSLLAGGLGEQYF,TGTGCCAGCAGCTTACTAGCGGGGGGGCTAGGCGAGCAGTACTTC
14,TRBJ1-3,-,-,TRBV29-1,CSVVLAATGNTIYF,TGCAGCGTTGTTTTGGCGGCCACTGGGAACACCATATATTTT
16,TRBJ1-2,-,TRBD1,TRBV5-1,CASSLAGTGVNYGYTF,TGCGCCAGCAGCTTGGCCGGGACAGGAGTAAACTATGGCTACACCTTC
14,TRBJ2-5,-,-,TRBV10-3,CAISEPDSQETQYF,TGTGCCATCAGTGAGCCTGACAGCCAAGAGACCCAGTACTTC
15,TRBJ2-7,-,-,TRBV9,CASSVAGNSVYEQYF,TGTGCCAGCAGCGTAGCGGGCAACTCGGTTTACGAGCAGTACTTC
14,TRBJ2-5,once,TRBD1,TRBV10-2,CASGRTGASETQYF,TGCGCCAGCGGGAGGACAGGGGCGTCGGAGACCCAGTACTTC
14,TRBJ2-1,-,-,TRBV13,CASSLVQGLDEQFF,TGTGCCAGCAGCTTAGTTCAGGGGTTAGATGAGCAGTTCTTC
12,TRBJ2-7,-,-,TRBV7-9,CASSDLTYEQYF,TGTGCCAGCAGCGACCTAACCTACGAGCAGTACTTC
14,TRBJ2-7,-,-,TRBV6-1,CASTTDSLYYEQYF,TGTGCCAGCACTACGGACAGTCTATACTACGAGCAGTACTTC
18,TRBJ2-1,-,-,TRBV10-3,CAISDSNRQDGAYNEQFF,TGTGCCATCAGTGACTCCAATAGACAGGACGGGGCCTACAATGAGCAGTTCTTC
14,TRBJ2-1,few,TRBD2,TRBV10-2,CASTHTPGGNEQFF,TGCGCCAGCACCCACACCCCGGGAGGAAATGAGCAGTTCTTC
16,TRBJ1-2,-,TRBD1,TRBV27,CASSLSGGTGDYGYTF,TGTGCCAGCAGTTTATCAGGGGGGACAGGGGACTATGGCTACACCTTC
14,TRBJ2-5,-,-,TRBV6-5,CASSYDLLGETQYF,TGTGCCAGCAGTTACGACCTCCTTGGAGAGACCCAGTACTTC
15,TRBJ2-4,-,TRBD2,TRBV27,CASSHLRGAKNIQYF,TGTGCCAGCAGTCACTTGCGGGGGGCCAAAAACATTCAGTACTTC
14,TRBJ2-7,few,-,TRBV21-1,CASSGRRKTYEQYF,TGTGCCAGCAGCGGTCGGAGAAAAACCTACGAGCAGTACTTC
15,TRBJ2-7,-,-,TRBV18,CASSPRRRGQGEQYF,TGTGCCAGCTCACCTCGCCGGAGGGGGCAAGGCGAGCAGTACTTC
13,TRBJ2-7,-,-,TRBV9,CASSVAPGYEQYF,TGTGCCAGCAGCGTAGCGCCAGGCTACGAGCAGTACTTC
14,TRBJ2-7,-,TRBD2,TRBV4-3,CASSQGLAVYEQYF,TGCGCCAGCAGCCAAGGTCTAGCGGTGTACGAGCAGTACTTC
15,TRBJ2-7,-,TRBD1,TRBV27,CASRGQNAVDYEQYF,TGTGCCAGCAGGGGACAGAACGCTGTAGACTACGAGCAGTACTTC
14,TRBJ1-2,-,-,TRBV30,CAWSVGGADYGYTF,TGTGCCTGGAGTGTCGGGGGGGCGGACTATGGCTACACCTTC
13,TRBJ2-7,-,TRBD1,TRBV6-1,CASSELGGGEQYF,TGTGCCAGCAGTGAATTAGGGGGCGGCGAGCAGTACTTC
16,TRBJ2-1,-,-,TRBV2,CASQGRRRSSDGEQFF,TGTGCCAGCCAGGGGAGAAGAAGAAGTTCAGACGGGGAGCAGTTCTTC
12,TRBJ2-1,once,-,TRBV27,CASGRDYNEQFF,TGTGCCAGCGGACGGGACTACAATGAGCAGTTCTTC
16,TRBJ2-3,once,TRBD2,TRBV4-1,CASSSGGAVGTDTQYF,TGCGCCAGCAGCAGCGGGGGGGCCGTAGGCACAGATACGCAGTATTTT
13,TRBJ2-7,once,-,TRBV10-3,CAISVGHNYEQYF,TGTGCCATCAGTGTTGGGCACAACTACGAGCAGTACTTC
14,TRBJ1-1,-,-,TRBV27,CASSLGGVYTEAFF,TGTGCCAGCAGTTTGGGGGGCGTTTACACTGAAGCTTTCTTT
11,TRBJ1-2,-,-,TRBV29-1,CSVDEAGGYTF,TGCAGCGTTGATGAGGCGGGTGGCTACACCTTC
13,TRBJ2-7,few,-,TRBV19,CASSIDWRALQYF,TGTGCCAGTAGTATAGATTGGCGGGCGCTGCAGTACTTC
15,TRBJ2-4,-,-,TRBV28,CATLRTALAKNIQYF,TGTGCCACCCTTAGGACGGCACTAGCCAAAAACATTCAGTACTTC
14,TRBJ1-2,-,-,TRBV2,CASSEMEVRYGYTF,TGTGCCAGCAGTGAAATGGAGGTGAGATATGGCTACACCTTC
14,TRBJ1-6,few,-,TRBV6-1,CASSEAPRGSPLHF,TGTGCCAGCAGTGAGGCCCCACGCGGATCACCCCTCCACTTT
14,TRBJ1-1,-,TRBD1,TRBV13,CASSPGTENTEAFF,TGTGCCAGCAGCCCAGGGACAGAGAACACTGAAGCTTTCTTT
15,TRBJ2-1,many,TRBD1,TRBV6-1,CASSEEGQGASEQFF,TGTGCCAGCAGTGAAGAGGGACAGGGGGCCAGTGAGCAGTTCTTC
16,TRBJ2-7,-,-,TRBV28,CASSRSLVTSSYEQYF,TGTGCCAGCAGCCGCTCACTAGTCACAAGCTCCTACGAGCAGTACTTC
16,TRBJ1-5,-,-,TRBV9,CASSVDGGGGNQPQHF,TGTGCCAGCAGCGTAGATGGTGGGGGTGGCAATCAGCCCCAGCATTTT